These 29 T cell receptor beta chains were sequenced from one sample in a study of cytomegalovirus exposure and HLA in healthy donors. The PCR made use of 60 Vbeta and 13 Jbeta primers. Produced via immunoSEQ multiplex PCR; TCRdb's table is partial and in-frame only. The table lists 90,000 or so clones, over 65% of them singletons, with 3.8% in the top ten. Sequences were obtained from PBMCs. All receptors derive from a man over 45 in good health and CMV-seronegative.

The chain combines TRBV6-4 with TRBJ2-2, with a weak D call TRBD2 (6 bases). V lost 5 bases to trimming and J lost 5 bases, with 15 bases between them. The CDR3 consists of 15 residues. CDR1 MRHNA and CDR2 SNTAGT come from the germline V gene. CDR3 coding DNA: TGTGCCAGCAGTTATGTGCGGGACGGAACCGGGGAGCTGTTTTTT. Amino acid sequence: CASSYVRDGTGELFF.

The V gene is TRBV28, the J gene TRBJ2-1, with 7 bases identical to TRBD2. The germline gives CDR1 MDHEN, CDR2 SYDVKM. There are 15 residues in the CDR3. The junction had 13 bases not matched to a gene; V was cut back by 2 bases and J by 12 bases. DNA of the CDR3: TGTGCCAGCAGTTTAGAGGTAGCGGGCCACCAAGGGCAGTTCTTC. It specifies CASSLEVAGHQGQFF. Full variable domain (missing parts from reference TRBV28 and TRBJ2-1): DVKVTQSSRYLVKRTGEKVFLECVQDMDHENMFWYRQDPGLGLRLIYFSYDVKMKEKGDIPEGYSVSREKKERFSLILESASTNQTSMYLCASSLEVAGHQGQFFGPGTRLTVL.

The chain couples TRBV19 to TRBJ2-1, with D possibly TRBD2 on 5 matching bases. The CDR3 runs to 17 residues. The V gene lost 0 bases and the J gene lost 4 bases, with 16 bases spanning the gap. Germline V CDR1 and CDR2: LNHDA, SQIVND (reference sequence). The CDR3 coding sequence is TGTGCCAGTAGTATAGATTGGGGAGCGGTTCGTTACAATGAGCAGTTCTTC. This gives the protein CASSIDWGAVRYNEQFF.

This CDR3 is CASSQMGTGGAWETQYF. DNA of the CDR3: TGTGCCAGCAGCCAAATGGGGACAGGGGGCGCGTGGGAGACCCAGTACTTC. The chain has TRBV4-2 and TRBJ2-5, with 12 bases matching TRBD1. The germline V gene has CDR1 LGHNA and CDR2 YNFKEQ. The CDR3 loop spans 17 amino acids. V shed 2 bases and J 5 bases; nucleotides not matched to a gene: 9.

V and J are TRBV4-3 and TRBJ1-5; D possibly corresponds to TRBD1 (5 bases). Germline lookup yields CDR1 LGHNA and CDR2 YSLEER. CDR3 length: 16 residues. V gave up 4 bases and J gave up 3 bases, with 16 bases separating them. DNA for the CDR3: TGCGCCAGCAGCCGGGGCATTCAGAGGACCAATCAGCCCCAGCATTTT. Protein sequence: CASSRGIQRTNQPQHF.

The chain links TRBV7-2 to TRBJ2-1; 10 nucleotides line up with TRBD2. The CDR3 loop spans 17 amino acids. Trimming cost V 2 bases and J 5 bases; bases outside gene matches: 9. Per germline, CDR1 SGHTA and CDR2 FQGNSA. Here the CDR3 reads CASSLMPSGSFHNEQFF. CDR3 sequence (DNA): TGTGCCAGCAGCTTAATGCCTAGCGGGAGTTTTCACAATGAGCAGTTCTTC.

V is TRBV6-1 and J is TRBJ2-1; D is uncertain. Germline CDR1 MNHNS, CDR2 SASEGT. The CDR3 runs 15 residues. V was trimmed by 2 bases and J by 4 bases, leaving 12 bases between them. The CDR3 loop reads CASSEFENRYNEQFF. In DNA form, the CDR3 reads TGTGCCAGCAGTGAATTCGAGAATAGATACAATGAGCAGTTCTTC.

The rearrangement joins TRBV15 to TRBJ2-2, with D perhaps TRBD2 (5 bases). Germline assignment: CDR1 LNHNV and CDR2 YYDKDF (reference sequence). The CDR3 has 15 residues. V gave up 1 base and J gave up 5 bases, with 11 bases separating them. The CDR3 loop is CATSRVPGETGELFF. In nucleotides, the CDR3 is TGTGCCACCAGCAGAGTGCCCGGGGAGACCGGGGAGCTGTTTTTT.

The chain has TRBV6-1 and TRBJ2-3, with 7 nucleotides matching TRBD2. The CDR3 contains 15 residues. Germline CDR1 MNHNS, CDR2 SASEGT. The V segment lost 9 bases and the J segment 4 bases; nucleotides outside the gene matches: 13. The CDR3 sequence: CASAREPGRADTQYF. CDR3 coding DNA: TGTGCCAGTGCGCGGGAGCCCGGCCGAGCAGATACGCAGTATTTT.

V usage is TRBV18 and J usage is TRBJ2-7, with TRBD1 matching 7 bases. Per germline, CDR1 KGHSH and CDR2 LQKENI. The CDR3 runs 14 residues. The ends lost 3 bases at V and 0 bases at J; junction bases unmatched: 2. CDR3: CASSPAGGSYEQYF. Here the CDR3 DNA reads TGTGCCAGCTCACCGGCAGGGGGCTCCTACGAGCAGTACTTC.

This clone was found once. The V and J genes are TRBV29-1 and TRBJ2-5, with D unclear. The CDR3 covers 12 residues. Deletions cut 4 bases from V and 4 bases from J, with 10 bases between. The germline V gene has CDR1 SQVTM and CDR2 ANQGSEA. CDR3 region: CSVGATPETQYF. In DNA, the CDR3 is TGCAGCGTTGGGGCAACCCCAGAGACCCAGTACTTC.

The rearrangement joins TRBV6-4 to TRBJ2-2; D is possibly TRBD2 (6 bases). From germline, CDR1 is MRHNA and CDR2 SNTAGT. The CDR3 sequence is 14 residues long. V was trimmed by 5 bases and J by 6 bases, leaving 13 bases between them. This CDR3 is CASSLLAYSGELFF. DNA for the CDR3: TGTGCCAGCAGTCTACTAGCTTACTCCGGGGAGCTGTTTTTT.

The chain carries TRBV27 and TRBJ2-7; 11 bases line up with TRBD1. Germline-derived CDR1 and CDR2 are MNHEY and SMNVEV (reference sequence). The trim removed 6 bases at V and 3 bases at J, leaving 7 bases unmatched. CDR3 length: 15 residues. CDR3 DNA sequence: TGTGCCAGCAGCCGCTACGGGACAGGGGGCTACGAGCAGTACTTC. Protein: CASSRYGTGGYEQYF.

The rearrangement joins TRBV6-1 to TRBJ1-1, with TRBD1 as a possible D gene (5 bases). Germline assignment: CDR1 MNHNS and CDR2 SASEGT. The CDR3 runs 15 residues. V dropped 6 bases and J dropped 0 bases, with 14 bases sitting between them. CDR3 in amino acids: CASRFTRDLNTEAFF. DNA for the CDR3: TGTGCCAGCAGATTTACCCGGGACTTGAACACTGAAGCTTTCTTT.

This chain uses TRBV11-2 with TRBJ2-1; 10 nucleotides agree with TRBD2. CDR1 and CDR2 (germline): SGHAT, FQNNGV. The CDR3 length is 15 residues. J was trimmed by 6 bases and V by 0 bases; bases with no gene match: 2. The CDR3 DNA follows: TGTGCCAGCAGCTTAGAAGCGGGAGGGCCCAATGAGCAGTTCTTC. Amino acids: CASSLEAGGPNEQFF.

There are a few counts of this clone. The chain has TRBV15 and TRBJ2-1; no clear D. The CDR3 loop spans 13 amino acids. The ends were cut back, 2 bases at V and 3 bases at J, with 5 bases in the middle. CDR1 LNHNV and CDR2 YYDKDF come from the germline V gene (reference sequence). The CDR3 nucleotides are TGTGCCACCAGCAGACAGGTCTACAATGAGCAGTTCTTC. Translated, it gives CATSRQVYNEQFF.

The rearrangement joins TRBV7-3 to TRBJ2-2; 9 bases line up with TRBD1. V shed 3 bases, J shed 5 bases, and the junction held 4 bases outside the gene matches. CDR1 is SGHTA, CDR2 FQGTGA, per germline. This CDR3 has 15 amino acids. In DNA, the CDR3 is TGTGCCAGCAGCTTTACAGGGGGCTTAACCGGGGAGCTGTTTTTT. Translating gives CASSFTGGLTGELFF.

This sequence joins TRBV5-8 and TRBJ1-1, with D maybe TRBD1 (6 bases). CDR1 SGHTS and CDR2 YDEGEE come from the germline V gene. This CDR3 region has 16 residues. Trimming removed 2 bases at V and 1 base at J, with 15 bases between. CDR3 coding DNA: TGTGCCAGCAGCTTACTTCCGGGACAAAAGAACACTGAAGCTTTCTTT. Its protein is CASSLLPGQKNTEAFF.

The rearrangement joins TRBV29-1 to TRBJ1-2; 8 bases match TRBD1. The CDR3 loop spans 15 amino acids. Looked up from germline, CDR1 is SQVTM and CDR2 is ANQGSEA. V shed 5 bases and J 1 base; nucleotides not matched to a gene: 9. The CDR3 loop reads CSVLGGTGVNYGYTF. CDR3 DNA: TGCAGCGTTTTGGGGGGGACAGGAGTTAACTATGGCTACACCTTC.

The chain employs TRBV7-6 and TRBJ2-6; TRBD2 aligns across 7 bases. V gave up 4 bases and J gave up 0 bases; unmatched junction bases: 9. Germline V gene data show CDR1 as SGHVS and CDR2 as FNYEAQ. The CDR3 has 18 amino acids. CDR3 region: CASSSGGLLSSGANVLTF. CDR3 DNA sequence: TGTGCCAGCAGCTCGGGGGGACTTCTTAGCTCTGGGGCCAACGTCCTGACTTTC.

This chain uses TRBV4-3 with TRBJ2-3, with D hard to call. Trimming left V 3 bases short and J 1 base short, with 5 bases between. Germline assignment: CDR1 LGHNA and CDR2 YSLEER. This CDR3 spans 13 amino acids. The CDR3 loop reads CASSQRRTDTQYF. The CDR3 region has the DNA TGCGCCAGCAGCCAGCGGCGCACAGATACGCAGTATTTT.

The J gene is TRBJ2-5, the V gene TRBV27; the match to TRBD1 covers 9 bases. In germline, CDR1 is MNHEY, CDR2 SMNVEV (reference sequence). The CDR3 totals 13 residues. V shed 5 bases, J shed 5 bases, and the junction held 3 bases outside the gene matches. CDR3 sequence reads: CASSMGQGETQYF. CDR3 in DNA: TGTGCCAGCAGTATGGGACAGGGCGAGACCCAGTACTTC.

CDR3 sequence: CASSYGAEQFF. CDR3 bases: TGTGCCAGCAGTTATGGGGCTGAGCAGTTCTTC. The chain joins TRBV6-5 to TRBJ2-1, with a tentative D call TRBD1 (5 bases). CDR1 is MNHEY, CDR2 SVGAGI, per germline. This CDR3 has 11 amino acids. Trimming took 3 bases from V and 9 from J, leaving 6 bases between them.

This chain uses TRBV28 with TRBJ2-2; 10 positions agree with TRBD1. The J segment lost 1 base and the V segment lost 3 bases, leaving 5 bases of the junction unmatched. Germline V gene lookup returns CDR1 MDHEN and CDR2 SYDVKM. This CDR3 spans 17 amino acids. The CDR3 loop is CASSFAGTGVNTGELFF. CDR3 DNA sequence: TGTGCCAGCAGTTTCGCCGGGACAGGGGTGAACACCGGGGAGCTGTTTTTT.

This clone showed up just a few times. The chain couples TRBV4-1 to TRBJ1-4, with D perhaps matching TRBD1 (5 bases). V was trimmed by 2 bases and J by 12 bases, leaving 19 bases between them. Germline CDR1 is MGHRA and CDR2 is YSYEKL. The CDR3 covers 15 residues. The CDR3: CASSQPGTPRVELFF. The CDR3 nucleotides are TGCGCCAGCAGCCAACCAGGGACTCCCCGGGTGGAACTGTTTTTT.

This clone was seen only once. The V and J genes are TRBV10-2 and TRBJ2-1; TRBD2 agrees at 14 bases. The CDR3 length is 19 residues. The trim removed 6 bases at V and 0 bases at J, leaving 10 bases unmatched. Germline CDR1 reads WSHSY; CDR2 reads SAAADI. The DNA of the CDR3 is TGCGCCAGCAGCGCCTCCGGGACTAGCGGGAGTTCCTCCTACAATGAGCAGTTCTTC. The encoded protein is CASSASGTSGSSSYNEQFF.

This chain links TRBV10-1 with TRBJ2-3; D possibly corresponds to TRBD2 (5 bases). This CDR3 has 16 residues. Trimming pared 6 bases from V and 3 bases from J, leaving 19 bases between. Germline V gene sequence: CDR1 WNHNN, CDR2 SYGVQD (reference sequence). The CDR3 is CASSVSRGFGTDTQYF. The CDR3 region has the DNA TGCGCCAGCAGCGTCTCCCGAGGGTTTGGTACAGATACGCAGTATTTT.

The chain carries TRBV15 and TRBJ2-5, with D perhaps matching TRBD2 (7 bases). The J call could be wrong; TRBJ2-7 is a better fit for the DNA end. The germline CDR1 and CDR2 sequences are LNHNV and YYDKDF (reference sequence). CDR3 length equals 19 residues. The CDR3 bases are TGTGCCACCAGCACCCTAACGGGCCGCCTTCGGGGGGCTTTGGACGAGCAGTACTTC. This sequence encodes CATSTLTGRLRGALDEQYF.

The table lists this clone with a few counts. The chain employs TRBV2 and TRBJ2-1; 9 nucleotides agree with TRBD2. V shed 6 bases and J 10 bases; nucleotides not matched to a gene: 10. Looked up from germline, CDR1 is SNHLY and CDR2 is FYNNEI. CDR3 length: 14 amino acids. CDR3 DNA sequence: TGTGCCAGCAGGGTAGCGGGAGACCCCCGGGAGCAGTTCTTC. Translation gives CASRVAGDPREQFF.